The clone carrying this TCR beta chain turned up a few times. The target antigen is unknown. The sample is drawn from a study of beta chain features in type 1 diabetes. Study findings and constraints: A pattern of fewer insertions and more deletions at VDJ junctions was seen in type 1 diabetes patients. The question of HLA type influencing TCRB rearrangement was one that remained unresolved here. Shorter TCRB CDR3s, moderately but significantly so, marked every one of the four CD4+ subsets in Type 1 diabetes patients. In patients and controls equally, PCR might favor templates that are shorter.

Isolated RNA was reverse transcribed in full, so expressed TCRB transcripts were sequenced. Assay: immunoSEQ multiplex PCR; the TCRdb copy retains only in-frame clones and omits some. The sample has around 260,000 clones, roughly 24% seen once. Germline V gene sequence: CDR1 LNHNV, CDR2 YYDKDF (reference sequence). This CDR3 comprises 15 residues. V lost 5 bases and J lost 3; bases outside the gene matches: 5. The sample taken for sequencing was naive CD4+ T cells from blood. The rearrangement joins TRBV15 to TRBJ2-1, with 9 bases aligning to TRBD2. This sequence originates from a woman aged 25-40 years with type 1 diabetes. The DNA for the CDR3 is TGTGCCACCAGCGTGGGACTAGCCGTCTACAATGAGCAGTTCTTC. Its translation is CATSVGLAVYNEQFF.